The clone carrying this T cell receptor beta chain was counted a few times. This sample is part of a study of CD8+ T cells in alopecia areata. Sequencing templates came from extracted RNA that was reverse transcribed into cDNA. The table came from immunoSEQ multiplex PCR; TCRdb's copy has only in-frame clones and leaves some out. The sample holds approximately 59,000 clones, 45% to 55% seen once. This CDR3 comprises 15 residues. The V gene end was trimmed by 6 bases and the J gene end by 3 bases; junction bases not matched to a gene: 9. The germline V gene has CDR1 MDHEN and CDR2 SYDVKM. The chain carries TRBV28 and TRBJ2-7, with 9 positions matching TRBD1. The sequenced sample was CD8+ T cells sorted from blood, obtained at week 0. The receptor comes from a human donor with alopecia areata. CDR3 amino acids: CASSGGTGSFYEQYF. The CDR3, as DNA: TGTGCCAGCAGCGGGGGGACAGGGAGTTTCTACGAGCAGTACTTC. Full variable domain (outside the CDR3, taken from reference TRBV28 and TRBJ2-7): DVKVTQSSRYLVKRTGEKVFLECVQDMDHENMFWYRQDPGLGLRLIYFSYDVKMKEKGDIPEGYSVSREKKERFSLILESASTNQTSMYLCASSGGTGSFYEQYFGPGTRLTVT.